The 14 T cell receptor beta chains reported below all come from one sample, sequenced in a study of beta chain features in type 1 diabetes. Notes on the study in general: Among all four CD4+ subsets, Type 1 diabetes patients had TCRB CDR3s that were moderately but significantly shorter.

Their antigen targets remain unknown. Investigators reverse transcribed all isolated RNA, so they sequenced expressed TCRB transcripts. Sequenced by immunoSEQ multiplex PCR; TCRdb stores in-frame clones only, minus some. The sample includes 600,000 or so clones, about 14% seen only once; the top ten take just under 0.04%. Sequenced material: naive CD4+ T cells from blood. Receptors were obtained from a man younger than 30 with type 1 diabetes.

The table lists this clone with a few counts. The J gene is TRBJ2-5, the V gene TRBV11-2, with a weak D call TRBD2 (5 bases). From germline, CDR1 is SGHAT and CDR2 FQNNGV. This CDR3 comprises 15 residues. V shed 1 base and J shed 4 bases, with 13 bases lying between them. CDR3 DNA sequence: TGTGCCAGCAGCTTAGCTTCGGGAAGTGGAGAGACCCAGTACTTC. This codes for CASSLASGSGETQYF.

This clone turned up a few times. The V and J genes are TRBV28 and TRBJ1-6; D not resolved. V lost 3 bases and J 10 bases, leaving 7 bases between the germline ends. Germline V gene sequence: CDR1 MDHEN, CDR2 SYDVKM. The CDR3 spans 12 residues. The CDR3 nucleotides read TGTGCCAGCAGTTTTCTTAAGTCACCCCTCCACTTT. Translating it yields CASSFLKSPLHF.

There are a few counts of this clone. The rearrangement links TRBV30 to TRBJ1-1; 8 bases map to TRBD1. V was clipped by 2 bases and J by 7 bases; unmatched bases: 12. This CDR3 is built from 15 residues. CDR1 GTSNPN and CDR2 SVGIG come from the germline V gene (reference sequence). The CDR3 DNA is TGTGCCTGGAGTCCCAGGGGGCGTGGTCCAGGTGAAGCTTTCTTT. Translation: CAWSPRGRGPGEAFF.

V is TRBV25-1 and J is TRBJ2-3, with 9 bases identical to TRBD1. The CDR3 is made up of 16 amino acids. Unmatched junction bases numbered 5, after V lost 4 bases and J lost 0 bases. Germline assignment: CDR1 MGHDK and CDR2 SYGVNS. The CDR3 coding sequence is TGTGCCAGCAGTGGGGACAGGGACGAGAGCACAGATACGCAGTATTTT. The encoded protein is CASSGDRDESTDTQYF.

The chain combines TRBV5-1 with TRBJ1-2; the D is unclear. CDR1 and CDR2 from the germline V gene are SGHRS and YFSETQ. Trimming pared 0 bases from V and 3 bases from J, leaving 0 bases between. The CDR3 extends over 11 amino acids. Here the CDR3 DNA reads TGCGCCAGCAGCTTGGACTATGGCTACACCTTC. Amino acids: CASSLDYGYTF.

This clone occurred a few times. The chain links TRBV7-9 to TRBJ2-4, with 7 bases identical to TRBD1. Unmatched junction bases numbered 4, after V lost 5 bases and J lost 0 bases. The germline V gene has CDR1 SEHNR and CDR2 FQNEAQ (reference sequence). The CDR3 spans 15 residues. The CDR3 DNA reads as TGTGCCAGCAGCCTAAGGGGGCAAGCCAAAAACATTCAGTACTTC. It translates to CASSLRGQAKNIQYF.

This clone has more than one count but fewer than ten. The rearrangement uses TRBV6-1 and TRBJ1-2, with TRBD1 as a possible D gene (5 bases). V was cut by 3 bases and J by 0 bases, with 11 bases left in between. The CDR3 is 15 residues long. CDR1 and CDR2 from the germline V gene are MNHNS and SASEGT. The CDR3 region is CASSDWDGSNYGYTF. The CDR3 DNA is TGTGCCAGCAGTGACTGGGACGGGTCTAACTATGGCTACACCTTC.

The rearrangement uses TRBV18 and TRBJ1-2; D unclear. CDR1 and CDR2 from the germline V gene are KGHSH and LQKENI. The CDR3 loop spans 12 amino acids. The ends were cut back, 3 bases at V and 7 bases at J, with 9 bases in the middle. Here the CDR3 DNA reads TGTGCCAGCTCACCGGCAGTTGTTGGCTACACCTTC. Its protein product is CASSPAVVGYTF.

This clone was detected only a few times. The chain joins TRBV7-9 to TRBJ1-1; weak D call: TRBD1 (5 bases). Between the trimmed V and J ends, which lost 4 bases and 6 bases, there was a span of 12 bases. CDR3 length: 13 residues. CDR1 and CDR2 (germline): SEHNR, FQNEAQ (reference sequence). The CDR3 spells CASSSFQGPEAFF. The CDR3 DNA is TGTGCCAGCAGCTCGTTCCAGGGCCCTGAAGCTTTCTTT.

This rearrangement joins TRBV4-1 to TRBJ2-4; 14 nucleotides match TRBD2. CDR3 length: 20 residues. CDR1 MGHRA and CDR2 YSYEKL come from the germline V gene. V lost 1 base to trimming and J lost 9 bases; unmatched junction nucleotides: 17. CDR3 nucleotides: TGCGCCAGCAGCCAAGGTCAATTTCTACAGCCCGGACTAGCGGGGGGCATTCAGTACTTC. It yields the protein CASSQGQFLQPGLAGGIQYF.

The chain links TRBV5-4 to TRBJ1-1; D is unclear. Trimming took 0 bases from V and 0 from J, leaving 18 bases between them. The CDR3 spans 18 residues. Germline CDR1 is SGHNT and CDR2 is YYREEE (reference sequence). In nucleotides, the CDR3 is TGTGCCAGCAGCTTGGTGCCCCCGCAGTTACCTATGAACACTGAAGCTTTCTTT. This gives the protein CASSLVPPQLPMNTEAFF. The full variable domain, with the rest looked up from reference TRBV5-4 and TRBJ1-1, is ETGVTQSPTHLIKTRGQQVTLRCSSQSGHNTVSWYQQALGQGPQFIFQYYREEENGRGNFPPRFSGLQFPNYSSELNVNALELDDSALYLCASSLVPPQLPMNTEAFFGQGTRLTVV.

The chain combines TRBV5-1 with TRBJ2-1; a possible D gene is TRBD2 (7 bases). Germline loops: CDR1 SGHRS, CDR2 YFSETQ. The ends were cut back, 5 bases at V and 5 bases at J, with 14 bases in the middle. This CDR3 has 14 residues. The CDR3 protein is CASSAGASDNEQFF. The CDR3 coding sequence is TGCGCCAGCAGTGCGGGGGCTTCGGACAATGAGCAGTTCTTC.

The genes are TRBV5-1 and TRBJ2-6, with D perhaps assigned TRBD1 or TRBD2 (5 bases each). V was clipped by 4 bases and J by 0 bases, with 17 bases between them. Germline lookup yields CDR1 SGHRS and CDR2 YFSETQ. The CDR3 runs 18 residues. CDR3 amino acids: CASSTAPGPDSGANVLTF. Here the CDR3 DNA reads TGCGCCAGCAGCACCGCCCCGGGACCAGACTCTGGGGCCAACGTCCTGACTTTC.

The chain recombines TRBV10-2 with TRBJ2-7; D gene ambiguous. CDR1 WSHSY and CDR2 SAAADI come from the germline V gene. The CDR3 length is 12 residues. Trimming cost V 3 bases and J 1 base, with 4 bases left between them. CDR3 amino acids: CASSDGSYEQYF. The DNA for the CDR3 is TGCGCCAGCAGTGACGGGTCCTACGAGCAGTACTTC.